This is a list of T cell receptor beta chains from one sample in a study of blood T cell repertoires in COVID-19. Libraries were prepared by immunoSEQ multiplex PCR; TCRdb keeps only in-frame clonotypes and omits some of them. The sample lists around 230,000 clones, about 88% occurring once. The sequencing input was PBMCs or T cells enriched from blood (not recorded which). The receptors come from a woman in her twenties or thirties who had recovered from COVID-19. Both conserved end residues are part of each CDR3. The D gene is left open where the match is weak. Clone size appears in some rows only: once, few, many, or a class for an expanded clone.

>TRBV11-3|.|.|TRBJ2-3|14
CASSLELAADTQYF
TGTGCCAGCAGCTTAGAACTAGCTGCTGATACGCAGTATTTT
>TRBV28|.|.|TRBJ1-5|12
CASGVGNQPQHF
TGTGCCAGCGGAGTCGGCAATCAGCCCCAGCATTTT
>TRBV7-3|few|.|TRBJ2-2|14
CASSLYESTGELFF
TGTGCCAGCAGCTTATACGAGTCCACCGGGGAGCTGTTTTTT
>TRBV4-3|.|.|TRBJ1-4|15
CASSQDKQQGEKLFF
TGCGCCAGCAGCCAAGATAAACAGCAGGGTGAAAAACTGTTTTTT
>TRBV3-1/TRBV3-2|.|.|TRBJ1-1|14
CASSPLDSRSEAFF
TGTGCCAGCAGCCCTCTGGACAGTCGGAGTGAAGCTTTCTTT
>TRBV7-8|.|.|TRBJ1-4|14
CASSFNRVSEKLFF
TGTGCCAGCAGCTTCAACAGGGTGTCTGAAAAACTGTTTTTT
>TRBV5-4|.|TRBD2|TRBJ2-7|14
CASSSGTSLGKQYF
TGTGCCAGCAGCTCGGGGACTAGCTTAGGGAAGCAGTACTTC
>TRBV11-3|.|TRBD2|TRBJ2-7|15
CASSLLAGGLGEQYF
TGTGCCAGCAGCTTACTAGCGGGGGGCCTCGGCGAGCAGTACTTC
>TRBV9|once|TRBD1|TRBJ1-2|13
CASSVGTDYGYTF
TGTGCCAGCAGCGTCGGGACAGACTATGGCTACACCTTC
>TRBV5-4|.|TRBD2|TRBJ2-5|15
CASSLRGWGGETQYF
TGTGCCAGCAGCTTGCGCGGCTGGGGGGGAGAGACCCAGTACTTC
>TRBV3-1/TRBV3-2|few|TRBD1|TRBJ1-2|17
CASSQAVPGTGSGDYTF
TGTGCCAGCAGCCAAGCGGTTCCCGGGACAGGGAGTGGTGACTACACCTTC
>TRBV7-8|.|.|TRBJ1-1|16
CASSHAGRVGNTEAFF
TGTGCCAGCAGTCATGCGGGGAGGGTAGGGAACACTGAAGCTTTCTTT
>TRBV10-3|few|TRBD1|TRBJ1-5|13
CASQDRAGQPQHF
TGTGCCAGCCAGGACAGGGCTGGTCAGCCCCAGCATTTT
>TRBV27|.|.|TRBJ1-6|15
CASTNIHVGFAPLHF
TGTGCCAGCACCAATATACACGTTGGTTTCGCTCCCCTCCACTTT
>TRBV7-9|.|TRBD1|TRBJ1-1|15
CASSLGGTGNTEAFF
TGTGCCAGCAGCTTAGGTGGGACAGGGAACACTGAAGCTTTCTTT
>TRBV7-2|.|TRBD2|TRBJ2-3|16
CASSLLAGGRGDTQYF
TGTGCCAGCAGCTTACTAGCGGGGGGGCGGGGAGATACGCAGTATTTT
>TRBV6-6|.|TRBD1|TRBJ2-7|13
CASGGQETYEQYF
TGTGCCAGCGGGGGACAGGAAACCTACGAGCAGTACTTC